Below, 28 T cell receptor beta chains from the same sample are listed, as sequenced in a study of shared clonotypes between healthy human individuals. TCRdb keeps only in-frame clones here, not all; method: immunoSEQ multiplex PCR. The data contain about 100,000 clones, over 40% of them singletons. Sequencing input: PBMCs. All receptors come from a woman aged 40 to 50 in good health. Some clones in this sample may be carry-over from other donors' samples.

V is TRBV15 and J is TRBJ2-1; no clear D. V lost 0 bases and J lost 7, with 4 bases in between. The V gene's germline CDR1 is LNHNV and CDR2 YYDKDF (reference sequence). This CDR3 contains 12 residues. The CDR3 spells CATSRDLNEQFF. As DNA, the CDR3 is TGTGCCACCAGCAGAGACCTTAATGAGCAGTTCTTC. Looking up the rest from reference TRBV15 and TRBJ2-1 gives the full variable domain: DAMVIQNPRYQVTQFGKPVTLSCSQTLNHNVMYWYQQKSSQAPKLLFHYYDKDFNNEADTPDNFQSRRPNTSFCFLDIRSPGLGDTAMYLCATSRDLNEQFFGPGTRLTVL.

The chain employs TRBV4-3 and TRBJ1-2, with D hard to call. The germline V gene has CDR1 LGHNA and CDR2 YSLEER. V was clipped by 0 bases and J by 4 bases, with 9 bases between them. There are 14 residues in the CDR3. The CDR3 sequence is CASSQEHSVYGYTF. CDR3 sequence (DNA): TGCGCCAGCAGCCAAGAGCACAGCGTCTATGGCTACACCTTC.

The J gene is TRBJ2-1, the V gene TRBV7-9, with 8 positions matching TRBD1. Germline V CDR1 and CDR2: SEHNR, FQNEAQ (reference sequence). This CDR3 has 15 residues. Trimming cost V 5 bases and J 6 bases; bases outside gene matches: 9. The chain's CDR3 is CASSDRDRLGNEQFF. CDR3 coding DNA: TGTGCCAGCAGCGACCGGGACAGGTTGGGCAATGAGCAGTTCTTC.

The chain uses TRBV20-1 and TRBJ2-3, with D unclear. Deletions cut 7 bases from V and 2 bases from J, with 7 bases between. Germline values: CDR1 DFQATT, CDR2 SNEGSKA (reference sequence). The CDR3 is made up of 11 amino acids. The CDR3 DNA is TGCAGTGAATCAAACACAGATACGCAGTATTTT. Translating gives CSESNTDTQYF.

The chain recombines TRBV11-2 with TRBJ2-1; unclear D gene. V was clipped by 0 bases and J by 13 bases, with 10 bases between them. The CDR3 length is 12 residues. The V gene's germline CDR1 is SGHAT and CDR2 FQNNGV. The CDR3 loop is CASSLERRPQFF. CDR3 DNA sequence: TGTGCCAGCAGCTTAGAGAGACGGCCTCAGTTCTTC.

In the case of this clone: The likely explanation is a read error, given a far larger clone one base away. The CDR3 reads CASSRDPSQEVDTQYF. CDR3 coding DNA: TGCGCCAGCAGCCGGGACCCCTCTCAAGAGGTAGATACGCAGTATTTT. This sequence joins TRBV4-3 and TRBJ2-3; D might be TRBD1 or TRBD2, each matching 5 bases. V lost 4 bases, J lost 5 bases, and 19 bases lay in between. The germline V gene encodes CDR1 LGHNA and CDR2 YSLEER. CDR3 length equals 16 residues.

A remark on this clone: The junction departs from the called germline gene at one end, perhaps through a read error. The rearrangement joins TRBV6-5 to TRBJ1-1; D gene unclear. This CDR3 has 12 amino acids. Per germline, CDR1 MNHEY and CDR2 SVGAGI. CDR3 sequence: CASSYSELLHLF. The CDR3 coding sequence is TGTGCCAGCAGTTACTCAGAACTGCTCCACCTCTTT.

For this clone: One base away lies a much larger clone, so this may be a sequencing read error. Other DNA sequences in the sample encode the same CDR3. The DNA of the CDR3 is TGTGCCAGCTCATCCATAGCGGGGGTTGGAGAGACCCAGTACTTC. Residues: CASSSIAGVGETQYF. The V call is TRBV18, the J call TRBJ2-5, with 9 bases aligning to TRBD2. This CDR3 contains 15 residues. Germline V gives CDR1 KGHSH, CDR2 LQKENI. J lost 4 bases, V lost 5 bases, and 8 bases had no gene match.

On this clone: A much larger clone sits a single nucleotide away, making a read error possible. The chain has TRBV7-9 and TRBJ2-3; D possibly corresponds to TRBD1 (5 bases). The CDR3 has 15 residues. The germline CDR1 and CDR2 sequences are SEHNR and FQNEAQ (reference sequence). The CDR3 region has the DNA TGTGCCAGCAGCTTCCAAGGCCTGGACACAGATACGCGGTATTTT. It codes for CASSFQGLDTDTRYF.

There are a few counts of this clone. The V and J genes are TRBV5-4 and TRBJ2-5; D ambiguous. TRBJ2-7 matches the DNA end more closely, so the J call is doubtful. CDR1 is SGHNT and CDR2 is YYREEE in the germline V gene (reference sequence). The CDR3 runs to 14 residues. CDR3 sequence reads: CASSLDGRPYEQYF. The CDR3 region has the DNA TGTGCCAGCAGCTTGGACGGGCGACCCTACGAGCAGTACTTC.

This clone occurred a few times. The chain links TRBV10-3 to TRBJ2-5; 10 bases match TRBD1. V was clipped by 3 bases and J by 3 bases; unmatched bases: 7. The CDR3 covers 16 residues. Germline values: CDR1 ENHRY, CDR2 SYGVKD. The CDR3 is CAISESDRGLKETQYF. The CDR3 nucleotides read TGTGCCATCAGTGAATCAGACAGGGGGCTGAAAGAGACCCAGTACTTC.

This chain links TRBV4-2 with TRBJ1-5, with TRBD1 matching 7 bases. CDR3 length: 13 amino acids. Trimming took 5 bases from V and 9 from J; bases not matched to a gene: 7. CDR1 and CDR2 (germline): LGHNA, YNFKEQ. The CDR3 loop reads CASSLVGGGPQHF. The CDR3 DNA is TGTGCCAGCAGCTTGGTAGGGGGCGGGCCCCAGCATTTT.

This clone has ten or more counts. J is TRBJ1-2 and V is TRBV7-2; tentative D call: TRBD1 (6 bases). Trimming stripped 5 bases from V and 5 bases from J, with 18 bases between. The CDR3 length is 15 residues. Germline V gene data show CDR1 as SGHTA and CDR2 as FQGNSA. The CDR3 region is CASSPSGDIYYGYTF. The DNA for the CDR3 is TGTGCCAGCAGCCCCTCAGGGGACATTTATTATGGCTACACCTTC.

This clone has just one count. This chain joins TRBV28 and TRBJ2-5, with D unclear. The J call may be wrong; the DNA end is better matched by TRBJ2-7. The germline V gene has CDR1 MDHEN and CDR2 SYDVKM. This CDR3 spans 13 amino acids. The CDR3 DNA follows: TGTGCCAGCAGTTTGGGCCTGGACGACGAGCAGTACTTC. Residues: CASSLGLDDEQYF.

This rearrangement joins TRBV9 to TRBJ2-7; D is possibly TRBD2 (6 bases). With 0 bases removed from V and 6 bases from J, the gap between germline ends came to 13 bases. The CDR3 is made up of 14 amino acids. Germline V gene data show CDR1 as SGDLS and CDR2 as YYNGEE. This CDR3 reads CASSVDGQGGEQYF. The CDR3 DNA reads TGTGCCAGCAGCGTAGATGGGCAGGGAGGCGAGCAGTACTTC.

This clone was recorded at least ten times. A junction end diverges from the germline sequence, so it may reflect a read error. V usage is TRBV2 and J usage is TRBJ1-4; TRBD1 might be the D (5 bases). Germline CDR1 SNHLY, CDR2 FYNNEI. This CDR3 is built from 14 residues. CDR3 protein: CASSDGATNGKLFF. As DNA, the CDR3 is TGTGCCAGCAGTGACGGGGCAACAAATGGAAAACTGTTTTTT.

The chain uses TRBV6-5 and TRBJ1-1; weak D call: TRBD1 (6 bases). V lost 6 bases to trimming and J lost 2 bases, with 10 bases between them. This CDR3 has 13 amino acids. The V gene's germline CDR1 is MNHEY and CDR2 SVGAGI. This CDR3 reads CASRTGPNTEAFF. Written as DNA, the CDR3 is TGTGCCAGCAGGACAGGCCCCAACACTGAAGCTTTCTTT.

This clone occurred a few times. CDR3 DNA sequence: TGTGCCTGGAGGGACGGTTCTAACTATGGCTACACCTTC. This sequence encodes CAWRDGSNYGYTF. This chain connects TRBV30 to TRBJ1-2; D not certain. Trimming pared 3 bases from V and 0 bases from J, leaving 8 bases between. The germline V gene has CDR1 GTSNPN and CDR2 SVGIG (reference sequence). CDR3 size: 13 residues.

V is TRBV30 and J is TRBJ2-5; 8 bases align to TRBD1. J gave up 2 bases and V 1 base, and 12 bases lay outside the gene matches. CDR1 and CDR2 from the germline V gene are GTSNPN and SVGIG (reference sequence). The CDR3 is made up of 17 amino acids. CDR3 region: CAWSAVWDRRRQETQYF. CDR3 DNA sequence: TGTGCCTGGAGTGCTGTGTGGGACAGGCGGAGGCAAGAGACCCAGTACTTC.

This clone came up a few times. This rearrangement joins TRBV4-3 to TRBJ1-2; maybe TRBD1 (6 bases). Deletions cut 1 base from V and 7 bases from J, with 22 bases between. CDR3 length: 17 amino acids. Looked up from germline, CDR1 is LGHNA and CDR2 is YSLEER. The CDR3 is CASSQGSAWDTGSGYTF. The CDR3 DNA reads as TGCGCCAGCAGCCAAGGTTCAGCCTGGGACACAGGGTCTGGCTACACCTTC.

This clone showed up many times. The identical CDR3 is also encoded by other nucleotide sequences in the sample. The chain joins TRBV28 to TRBJ1-1; D may be TRBD1 (5 bases). The CDR3 consists of 11 residues. Germline values: CDR1 MDHEN, CDR2 SYDVKM. Written as DNA, the CDR3 is TGTACGACAGAATTGAACACTGAAGCTTTCTTT. Translated, it gives CTTELNTEAFF.

Notes on this clone: This may be a read error, as it is one base from a much larger clone. The chain links TRBV25-1 to TRBJ2-5; the D is unclear. Looked up from germline, CDR1 is MGHDK and CDR2 is SYGVNS. V lost 7 bases, J lost 5 bases, and 11 bases lay in between. There are 12 residues in the CDR3. The CDR3 loop is CASITVGETQYF. The CDR3 coding sequence is TGTGCCAGCATTACCGTCGGGGAGACCCAGTACTTC.

The chain joins TRBV7-2 to TRBJ1-4; D gene unclear. The CDR3 is 15 residues long. Germline CDR1 reads SGHTA; CDR2 reads FQGNSA. Trimming removed 5 bases from V and 0 bases from J, with 10 bases in between. CDR3 in DNA: TGTGCCAGCAGCCAAGCAGATGCAACTAATGAAAAACTGTTTTTT. This encodes CASSQADATNEKLFF.

In its sample, this clone was seen a few times. The gene calls are TRBV7-2 and TRBJ1-3; TRBD1 might be the D (6 bases). Germline assignment: CDR1 SGHTA and CDR2 FQGNSA. The germline V and J ends were trimmed by 4 bases and 2 bases, with 12 bases remaining between them. CDR3 size: 15 residues. The CDR3 nucleotides are TGTGCCAGCAGCTCAACAGGGAACCCTGGAAACACCATATATTTT. Translating it yields CASSSTGNPGNTIYF.

This clone was seen more than once but under ten times. V and J are TRBV6-5 and TRBJ1-4; 9 bases match TRBD1. Germline CDR1 MNHEY, CDR2 SVGAGI. Trimming at V came to 2 bases and at J to 7 bases, leaving 2 bases not matched to a gene. This CDR3 contains 14 residues. The CDR3 sequence: CASSYGTGLEKLFF. DNA for the CDR3: TGTGCCAGCAGTTACGGGACAGGGCTTGAAAAACTGTTTTTT.

This clone was seen at least ten times. The rearrangement uses TRBV20-1 and TRBJ1-2; no clear D gene. V was cut by 5 bases and J by 2 bases, with 3 bases left in between. Germline CDR1 DFQATT, CDR2 SNEGSKA (reference sequence). This CDR3 region has 10 residues. The CDR3 region is CSAPNYGYTF. The CDR3 DNA sequence: TGCAGTGCTCCAAACTATGGCTACACCTTC.

This clone was counted many times. Other nucleotide sequences in the sample specify the same CDR3. The DNA of the CDR3 is TGTGCCAGCAGCTTGGACGGGGATACGCAGTATTTT. Translation gives CASSLDGDTQYF. The V call is TRBV5-4, the J call TRBJ2-3; D is unclear. Germline V lookup: CDR1 SGHNT, CDR2 YYREEE (reference sequence). Trimming left V 0 bases short and J 6 bases short, with 5 bases between. The CDR3 extends over 12 amino acids.

This clone was recorded many times. The genes are TRBV6-1 and TRBJ2-2; D is unresolved. Germline lookup yields CDR1 MNHNS and CDR2 SASEGT. CDR3 length: 11 residues. V lost 5 bases, J lost 5 bases, and 3 bases lay in between. The CDR3 coding sequence is TGTGCCAGCAGTCCTACCGGGGAGCTGTTTTTT. Protein product: CASSPTGELFF.